This TCR beta chain originates from a study of blood T cell repertoires in COVID-19 (dated by TCRdb to about 2020). Notes on the research overall: Samples covering the acute and convalescent phases of COVID-19 were provided by collaborators in the United States, Italy and Spain. The repertoires were released in a freely available public database meant as a resource for research on the immune response to SARS-CoV-2. Deeply sampled blood TCRbeta repertoires from subjects exposed to, actively infected with, or recovered from COVID-19 were included in the dataset. Samples were obtained from the ongoing ImmuneRACE study (first 160 participants) and from some 1,300 subjects provided by 6 global collaborators. The prospective study material was composed of cDNA or gDNA derived from T cells, B-cell-depleted T cells, or PBMCs. Where available, HLA class I and class II types were taken from metadata supplied by the sample provider and were not determined by assay-based typing. Sample metadata almost always included a de-identified subject ID, COVID-19 status, age in years and sex. What the authors observed across the whole study: How much clinical and demographic metadata was included differed by source and by participant, and the metadata was provided uncurated.

The collaborating institutions used their own protocols to collect whole blood in K2EDTA tubes. For TCRbeta analysis, collaborators shipped samples in one of three forms: frozen whole blood, isolated PBMCs, or DNA extracted from either of those sample types. The immunoSEQ Assay, a bias-controlled multiplex PCR, was used to amplify TCRbeta CDR3 regions from genomic DNA. As for how the authors treated the data: Nucleated cell counts per sample were estimated from amplification of reference gene primers within the assay. Sequence reads were collapsed and filtered to measure the absolute abundance of every unique TCRbeta CDR3 rearrangement. For each sample, productive Simpson clonality was calculated by taking the square root of Simpson's diversity index across productive rearrangements. As stored in TCRdb, this immuneACCESS dataset retains in-frame rearrangements with V and J assigned. A fraction of the clones does not appear; measured against another copy, unresolved V genes explain less than half of the discrepancy, and the remainder lacks a known reason. D and trimming were read from the DNA, whereas the V and J calls and clone size are those reported in that table. The sample includes about 260,000 clones, with 70% to 85% observed a single time. Of the sample, 1.5% to 2% falls within the top ten clones.

The junction shows trimming of 0 bases on V and 7 bases on J, plus 8 bases between the germline ends. The CDR3 sequence holds 12 residues, the cysteine and phenylalanine included. Only the CDR3 DNA stays, 36 bases, in frame from base 1. CDR1 and CDR2 (SGHRS, YFSETQ) derive from the germline V gene. Of note for this clone: The antigen this receptor binds is unknown. No qualities accompany the bases; no much larger clone lies one base away.

This clonotype was sampled from a woman older than 75 with acute or convalescent COVID-19. The sequenced sample consisted of peripheral blood. The sequence joins TRBV5-1 to TRBJ2-7, with a tentative D gene TRBD2 over 6 matching bases. The CDR3 corresponds to CASSLDAGEQYF. The DNA sequence is TGCGCCAGCAGCTTGGACGCGGGGGAGCAGTACTTC.